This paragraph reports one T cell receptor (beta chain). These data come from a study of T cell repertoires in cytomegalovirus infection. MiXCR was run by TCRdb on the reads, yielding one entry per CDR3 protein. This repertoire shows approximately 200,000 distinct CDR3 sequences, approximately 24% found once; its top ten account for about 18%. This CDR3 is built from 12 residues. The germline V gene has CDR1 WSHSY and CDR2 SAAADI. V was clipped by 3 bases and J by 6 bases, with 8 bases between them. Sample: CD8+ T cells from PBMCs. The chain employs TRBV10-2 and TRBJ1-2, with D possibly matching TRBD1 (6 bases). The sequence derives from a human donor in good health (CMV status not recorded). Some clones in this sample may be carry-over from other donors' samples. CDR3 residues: CASSETGNGYTF. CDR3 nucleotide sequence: TGCGCCAGCAGTGAAACAGGGAATGGCTACACCTTC.